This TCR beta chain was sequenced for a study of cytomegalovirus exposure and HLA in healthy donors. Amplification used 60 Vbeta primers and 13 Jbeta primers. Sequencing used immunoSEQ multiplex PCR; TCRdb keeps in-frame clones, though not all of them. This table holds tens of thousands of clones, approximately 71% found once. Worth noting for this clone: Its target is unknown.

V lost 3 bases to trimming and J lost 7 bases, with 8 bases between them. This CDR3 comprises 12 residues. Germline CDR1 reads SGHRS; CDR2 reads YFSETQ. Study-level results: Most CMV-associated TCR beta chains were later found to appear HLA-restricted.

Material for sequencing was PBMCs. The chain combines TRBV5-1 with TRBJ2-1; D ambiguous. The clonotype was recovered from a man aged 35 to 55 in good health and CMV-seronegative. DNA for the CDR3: TGCGCCAGCAGCTGGGCTAAAAATGAGCAGTTCTTC. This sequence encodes CASSWAKNEQFF.